Presented here are 20 T cell receptor beta chains from one specimen sequenced in a study of STAT5B mutations in CD4+ large granular lymphocyte leukemia. Method: immunoSEQ multiplex PCR; TCRdb's copy keeps in-frame clones and lacks some. The sample contains tens of thousands of clones, 70% to 80% of which appear only once. What was sequenced was CD4+ T cells from blood buffy coats. These receptors were taken from a human donor in good health.

The chain links TRBV10-3 to TRBJ2-3; 15 nucleotides line up with TRBD2. Trimming at V came to 8 bases and at J to 2 bases, leaving 14 bases not matched to a gene. The CDR3 sequence is 19 residues long. CDR1 ENHRY and CDR2 SYGVKD come from the germline V gene. Here the CDR3 reads CAIGSTGTSGGSFTDTQYF. The CDR3 bases are TGTGCCATCGGATCTACCGGGACTAGCGGGGGGTCCTTCACAGATACGCAGTATTTT.

The V and J genes are TRBV6-1 and TRBJ1-1; D possibly corresponds to TRBD1 (5 bases). CDR3 length equals 14 residues. Trimming left V 3 bases short and J 1 base short, with 9 bases between. CDR1 MNHNS and CDR2 SASEGT come from the germline V gene. CDR3 sequence: CASSDRGGNTEAFF. The CDR3 DNA reads as TGTGCCAGCAGTGATCGGGGGGGGAACACTGAAGCTTTCTTT.

This chain connects TRBV7-6 to TRBJ2-5; D not certain. With 1 base removed from V and 6 bases from J, the gap between germline ends came to 15 bases. The CDR3 covers 15 residues. Germline V gives CDR1 SGHVS, CDR2 FNYEAQ. The CDR3 sequence is CASSLEGSGGKTQYF. In DNA, the CDR3 is TGTGCCAGCAGCTTAGAAGGATCGGGTGGGAAGACCCAGTACTTC.

The chain is built from TRBV18 and TRBJ2-7, with D hard to call. V was clipped by 3 bases and J by 4 bases, with 13 bases between them. The CDR3 is 14 residues long. Per the germline V gene, CDR1 is KGHSH and CDR2 is LQKENI. CDR3 coding DNA: TGTGCCAGCTCACCGCTCGACGGAATATACGAGCAGTACTTC. Its translation is CASSPLDGIYEQYF.

The chain employs TRBV15 and TRBJ1-2; D is perhaps TRBD1 (5 bases). CDR1 is LNHNV and CDR2 is YYDKDF in the germline V gene (reference sequence). Trimming pared 1 base from V and 7 bases from J, leaving 22 bases between. This CDR3 is built from 17 residues. The CDR3 region is CATSRAGAAGFDSGYTF. CDR3 nucleotides: TGTGCCACCAGCAGAGCTGGGGCGGCAGGTTTCGACAGTGGCTACACCTTC.

The chain links TRBV5-1 to TRBJ2-3, with TRBD2 identical over 9 bases. J lost 3 bases, V lost 0 bases, and 5 bases had no gene match. CDR1 is SGHRS, CDR2 YFSETQ, per germline. This CDR3 has 16 residues. The chain's CDR3 is CASSLGAGGPTDTQYF. Written as DNA, the CDR3 is TGCGCCAGCAGCTTGGGGGCGGGGGGGCCGACAGATACGCAGTATTTT.

The rearrangement uses TRBV12-5 and TRBJ2-1; D possibly corresponds to TRBD1 (6 bases). Germline-derived CDR1 and CDR2 are LGHNT and FRNRAP. Deletions cut 6 bases from V and 1 base from J, with 13 bases between. This CDR3 comprises 15 residues. The CDR3 DNA is TGTGCTAGTGGCCCCCTCAGGGGTTCCTACAATGAGCAGTTCTTC. This gives the protein CASGPLRGSYNEQFF.

The chain joins TRBV7-2 to TRBJ2-5; unclear D gene. The V end was cut by 5 bases, the J end by 1 base, with 14 bases between. The CDR3 extends over 15 amino acids. Germline V gene data show CDR1 as SGHTA and CDR2 as FQGNSA. The DNA of the CDR3 is TGTGCCAGCAGCATCCGGACCCAATTCCAAGAGACCCAGTACTTC. Amino acids: CASSIRTQFQETQYF.

The chain is built from TRBV18 and TRBJ1-5; D is unclear. V lost 4 bases, J lost 0 bases, and 10 bases lay in between. This CDR3 has 15 residues. Per germline, CDR1 KGHSH and CDR2 LQKENI. The CDR3 here is CASSLEVLSNQPQHF. CDR3 DNA: TGTGCCAGCTCACTAGAGGTACTTAGCAATCAGCCCCAGCATTTT.

The chain carries TRBV15 and TRBJ1-1; D call uncertain. Trimming took 2 bases from V and 0 from J, leaving 10 bases between them. The V gene's germline CDR1 is LNHNV and CDR2 YYDKDF (reference sequence). The CDR3 contains 15 residues. CDR3 loop: CATSRPVPMNTEAFF. In DNA, the CDR3 is TGTGCCACCAGCAGACCTGTCCCAATGAACACTGAAGCTTTCTTT.

The rearrangement joins TRBV10-3 to TRBJ2-7; possible D gene TRBD2, 5 bases. The V and J ends lost 2 bases and 6 bases respectively, with 17 bases between them. Germline V gene lookup returns CDR1 ENHRY and CDR2 SYGVKD. The CDR3 runs to 15 residues. DNA of the CDR3: TGTGCCATCAGTGAGAGCCTCGGCCCGGCGGGCGAGCAGTACTTC. Amino acid sequence: CAISESLGPAGEQYF.

The J gene is TRBJ1-4, the V gene TRBV9; 11 nucleotides align to TRBD1. CDR3 length: 17 residues. Germline V gene lookup returns CDR1 SGDLS and CDR2 YYNGEE. J lost 8 bases, V lost 3 bases, and 12 bases had no gene match. The CDR3 reads CASSAHPGQGEGEKLFF. Written as DNA, the CDR3 is TGTGCCAGCAGCGCCCACCCGGGACAGGGGGAAGGCGAAAAACTGTTTTTT.

The chain couples TRBV7-9 to TRBJ2-7, with 9 nucleotides matching TRBD2. CDR1 SEHNR and CDR2 FQNEAQ come from the germline V gene (reference sequence). V was pared by 5 bases and J by 4 bases, with 9 bases of the junction left unmatched. This CDR3 has 15 amino acids. For the CDR3, the DNA is TGTGCCAGCAGCCCGGGCGGGGGGGCCCAATACGAGCAGTACTTC. It is translated as CASSPGGGAQYEQYF. Full variable domain (missing parts from reference TRBV7-9 and TRBJ2-7): DTGVSQNPRHKITKRGQNVTFRCDPISEHNRLYWYRQTLGQGPEFLTYFQNEAQLEKSRLLSDRFSAERPKGSFSTLEIQRTEQGDSAMYLCASSPGGGAQYEQYFGPGTRLTVT.

V and J are TRBV5-1 and TRBJ2-3, with no clear D. The V gene lost 4 bases and the J gene lost 4 bases, with 7 bases spanning the gap. The CDR3 covers 12 residues. Germline assignment: CDR1 SGHRS and CDR2 YFSETQ. CDR3 protein: CASSVTADTQYF. CDR3 coding DNA: TGCGCCAGCAGCGTTACGGCAGATACGCAGTATTTT.

The chain recombines TRBV5-8 with TRBJ1-2, with a tentative D call TRBD1 (5 bases). The germline V and J ends were trimmed by 2 bases and 1 base, with 6 bases remaining between them. CDR1 and CDR2 (germline): SGHTS, YDEGEE. The CDR3 length is 13 residues. DNA of the CDR3: TGTGCCAGCAGCTTCGGGGGTAACTATGGCTACACCTTC. Its protein is CASSFGGNYGYTF.

In its sample, this clone was seen once. The gene calls are TRBV11-3 and TRBJ2-1; D not certain. V was pared by 3 bases and J by 8 bases, with 5 bases between. CDR1 SGHNT and CDR2 YENEEA come from the germline V gene. This CDR3 has 11 amino acids. The CDR3 nucleotides read TGTGCCAGCAGCTTTGGGGATGAGCAGTTCTTC. Its protein is CASSFGDEQFF. The full variable domain, rest sourced from reference TRBV11-3 and TRBJ2-1, is EAGVVQSPRYKIIEKKQPVAFWCNPISGHNTLYWYLQNLGQGPELLIRYENEEAVDDSQLPKDRFSAERLKGVDSTLKIQPAELGDSAVYLCASSFGDEQFFGPGTRLTVL.

This chain uses TRBV28 with TRBJ1-3, with D possibly being TRBD1 (5 bases). V lost 8 bases and J lost 4, with 18 bases in between. Germline V gives CDR1 MDHEN, CDR2 SYDVKM. The CDR3 covers 15 residues. CDR3: CASGTTGVGGNTIYF. CDR3 DNA: TGTGCCAGCGGAACTACAGGCGTGGGAGGAAACACCATATATTTT.

The rearrangement joins TRBV20-1 to TRBJ2-5; D not certain. This CDR3 is built from 10 residues. Germline values: CDR1 DFQATT, CDR2 SNEGSKA (reference sequence). V dropped 5 bases and J dropped 7 bases, with 8 bases sitting between them. The DNA for the CDR3 is TGCAGTGCTTTGAAGACGACCCAGTACTTC. It translates to CSALKTTQYF.

This chain uses TRBV9 with TRBJ1-3; maybe TRBD1 (6 bases). The CDR3 is made up of 15 amino acids. Trimming pared 3 bases from V and 4 bases from J, leaving 14 bases between. Germline V gene sequence: CDR1 SGDLS, CDR2 YYNGEE. The DNA of the CDR3 is TGTGCCAGCAGCGAACAGGGTCTGCTCGGAAACACCATATATTTT. Residues: CASSEQGLLGNTIYF.

There are a few counts of this clone. V usage is TRBV14 and J usage is TRBJ1-1; a weak D match, TRBD1 (6 bases). The CDR3 consists of 14 residues. Germline V gives CDR1 SGHDN, CDR2 FVKESK. V was trimmed by 1 base and J by 7 bases, leaving 13 bases between them. DNA for the CDR3: TGTGCCAGCAGCCAAGTTCGGGGGGCGAGTGAAGCTTTCTTT. This codes for CASSQVRGASEAFF.